The entry that follows covers one T cell receptor beta chain sequence. Its antigen is unidentified. The treatment is: oral pan-JAK inhibitor, 5-10 mg twice daily. The CDR3 is 13 amino acids. Germline CDR1 is SGHTA and CDR2 is FQGNSA. The trim removed 6 bases at V and 0 bases at J, leaving 1 base unmatched. This record comes from a study of CD8+ T cells in alopecia areata. Study-wide context: Using the percentage of affected scalp area, treated patients' severity was scored.

Broader study findings: In scalp, tofacitinib significantly decreased clonality and expanded CD8+ clones among the top 100.

RNA extraction and reverse transcription yielded cDNA as sequencing template. Repertoires were generated with immunoSEQ multiplex PCR, while TCRdb's copy carries only in-frame clones and drops some. The sample shows about 42,000 clones, around three fifths of them seen only once. The TCR comes from a human donor with alopecia areata. The sample was CD8+ T cells sorted from blood, taken at week 4, from a patient treated with tofacitinib. The gene calls are TRBV7-2 and TRBJ2-7; 8 bases agree with TRBD2. Here the CDR3 reads CASRAGGSYEQYF. In DNA, the CDR3 is TGTGCCAGCAGGGCGGGGGGCTCCTACGAGCAGTACTTC. Looking up the rest from reference TRBV7-2 and TRBJ2-7 gives the full variable domain: GAGVSQSPSNKVTEKGKDVELRCDPISGHTALYWYRQSLGQGLEFLIYFQGNSAPDKSGLPSDRFSAERTGGSVSTLTIQRTQQEDSAVYLCASRAGGSYEQYFGPGTRLTVT.